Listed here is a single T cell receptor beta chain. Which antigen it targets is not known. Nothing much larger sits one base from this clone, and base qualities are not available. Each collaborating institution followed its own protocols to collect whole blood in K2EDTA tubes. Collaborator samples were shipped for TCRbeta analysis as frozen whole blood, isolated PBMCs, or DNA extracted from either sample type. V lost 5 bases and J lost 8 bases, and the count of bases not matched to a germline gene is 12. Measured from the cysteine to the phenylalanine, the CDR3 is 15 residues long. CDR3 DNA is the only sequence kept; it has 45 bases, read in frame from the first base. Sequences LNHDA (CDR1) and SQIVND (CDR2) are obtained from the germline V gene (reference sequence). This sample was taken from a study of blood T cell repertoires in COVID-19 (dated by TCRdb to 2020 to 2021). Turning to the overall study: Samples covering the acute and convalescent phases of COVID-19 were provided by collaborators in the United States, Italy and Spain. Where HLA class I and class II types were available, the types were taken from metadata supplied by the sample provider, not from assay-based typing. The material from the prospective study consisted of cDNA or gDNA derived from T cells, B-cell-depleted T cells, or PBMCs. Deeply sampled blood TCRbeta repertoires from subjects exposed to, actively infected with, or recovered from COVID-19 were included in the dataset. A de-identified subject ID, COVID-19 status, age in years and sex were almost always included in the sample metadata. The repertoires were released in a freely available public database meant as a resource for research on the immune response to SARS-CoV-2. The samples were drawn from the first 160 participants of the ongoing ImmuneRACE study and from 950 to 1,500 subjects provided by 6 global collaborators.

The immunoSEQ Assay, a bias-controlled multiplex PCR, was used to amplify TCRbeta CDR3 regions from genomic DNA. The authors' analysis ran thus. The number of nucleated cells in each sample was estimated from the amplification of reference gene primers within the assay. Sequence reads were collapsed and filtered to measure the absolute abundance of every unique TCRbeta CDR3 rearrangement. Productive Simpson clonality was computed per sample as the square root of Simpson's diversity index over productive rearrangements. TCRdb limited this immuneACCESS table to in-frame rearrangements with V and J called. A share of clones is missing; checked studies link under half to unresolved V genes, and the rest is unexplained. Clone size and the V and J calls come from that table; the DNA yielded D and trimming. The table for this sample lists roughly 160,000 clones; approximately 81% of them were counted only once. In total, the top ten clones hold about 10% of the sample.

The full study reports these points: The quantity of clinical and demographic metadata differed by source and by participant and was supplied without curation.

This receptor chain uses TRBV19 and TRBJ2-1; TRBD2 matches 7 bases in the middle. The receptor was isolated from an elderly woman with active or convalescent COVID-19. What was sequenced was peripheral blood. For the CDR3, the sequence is CASSPRERGVHEQFF. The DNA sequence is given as TGTGCCAGTAGTCCCCGCGAACGGGGGGTACATGAGCAGTTCTTC.